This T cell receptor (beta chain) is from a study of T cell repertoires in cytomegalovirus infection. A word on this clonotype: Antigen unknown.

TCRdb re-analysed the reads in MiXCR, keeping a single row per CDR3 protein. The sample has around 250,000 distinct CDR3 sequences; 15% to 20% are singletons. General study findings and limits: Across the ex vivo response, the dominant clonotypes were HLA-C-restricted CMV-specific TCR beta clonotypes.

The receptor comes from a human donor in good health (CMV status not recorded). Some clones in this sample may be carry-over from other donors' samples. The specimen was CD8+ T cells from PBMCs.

Written as DNA, the CDR3 is TGTGCCAGCAGTCCACAAGGAAAGGGGAACACCGGGGAGCTGTTTTTT. Translation gives CASSPQGKGNTGELFF. The V gene is TRBV12-3 or TRBV12-4, the J gene TRBJ2-2, with D unresolved. Trimming removed 5 bases at V and 1 base at J, with 14 bases between. This CDR3 spans 16 amino acids.